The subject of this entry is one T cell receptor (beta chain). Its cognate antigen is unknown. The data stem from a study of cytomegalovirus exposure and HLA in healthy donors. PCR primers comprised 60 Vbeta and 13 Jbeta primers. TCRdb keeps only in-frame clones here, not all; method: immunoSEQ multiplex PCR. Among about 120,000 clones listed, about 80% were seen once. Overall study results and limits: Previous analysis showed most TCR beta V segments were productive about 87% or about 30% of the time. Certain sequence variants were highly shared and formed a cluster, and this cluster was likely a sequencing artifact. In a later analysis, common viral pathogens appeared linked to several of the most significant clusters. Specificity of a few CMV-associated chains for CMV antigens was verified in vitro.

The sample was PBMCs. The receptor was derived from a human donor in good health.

The CDR3 DNA follows: TGCGCCAGCAGCTTTTGGGGGGGCGAGGATACCTATGGCTACACCTTC. Translated: CASSFWGGEDTYGYTF. The chain recombines TRBV5-1 with TRBJ1-2; D may be TRBD1 (6 bases). Trimming took 2 bases from V and 4 from J, leaving 18 bases between them. The CDR3 is 16 amino acids. Germline V gene lookup returns CDR1 SGHRS and CDR2 YFSETQ. The entire variable domain, with the rest obtained from reference TRBV5-1 and TRBJ1-2, is as follows: KAGVTQTPRYLIKTRGQQVTLSCSPISGHRSVSWYQQTPGQGLQFLFEYFSETQRNKGNFPGRFSGRQFSNSRSEMNVSTLELGDSALYLCASSFWGGEDTYGYTFGSGTRLTVV.